These 27 T cell receptor beta chains were all obtained from the same sample, sequenced in a study of T cells in Graves' hyperthyroidism and ophthalmopathy. Template material for amplifying TCR beta CDR3 regions consisted of RNA transcripts. Primed by the HTBI set, a first-round RT-PCR was run on the TCR CDR3. TCRdb itself ran the multiplex PCR reads through MiXCR, one entry per CDR3 protein. This sample carries 350,000 or so distinct CDR3 sequences, over 15% of them seen once, and the ten largest clones take 45% to 55%. The sample comprised blood. Receptors originate from a woman aged 50 to 60 with Graves' hyperthyroidism.

This clonotype was observed at least ten times. The chain carries TRBV6-1 and TRBJ2-5, with D perhaps TRBD2 (5 bases). The CDR3 is made up of 14 amino acids. Trimming cost V 6 bases and J 5 bases, with 16 bases left between them. From germline, CDR1 is MNHNS and CDR2 SASEGT. This CDR3 is CASRVGIRGETQYF. Written as DNA, the CDR3 is TGTGCCAGCAGGGTGGGAATTCGAGGGGAGACCCAGTACTTC.

The chain recombines TRBV7-9 with TRBJ1-4, with no clear D. There are 15 residues in the CDR3. V lost 5 bases and J 0 bases, leaving 10 bases between the germline ends. The germline gives CDR1 SEHNR, CDR2 FQNEAQ (reference sequence). CDR3 nucleotides: TGTGCCAGCAGCCGAGAGGCTGCAACTAATGAAAAACTGTTTTTT. Its translation: CASSREAATNEKLFF.

The chain employs TRBV14 and TRBJ2-7; no clear D. Trimming left V 2 bases short and J 5 bases short, with 10 bases between. CDR1 and CDR2 (germline): SGHDN, FVKESK. The CDR3 totals 13 residues. This CDR3 reads CASSQSWADEQYF. The DNA of the CDR3 is TGTGCCAGCAGCCAAAGCTGGGCCGACGAGCAGTACTTC.

Note on this clonotype: A read error is possible here, since a much larger clone lies one base away. V usage is TRBV11-2 and J usage is TRBJ2-7; D is possibly TRBD2 (6 bases). Per the germline V gene, CDR1 is SGHAT and CDR2 is FQNNGV. CDR3 size: 15 residues. V lost 4 bases and J lost 0, with 13 bases in between. In DNA, the CDR3 is TGTGCCAGCAGCTCCTCGAGCGGGCTCTCCTACGAGCAGTACTTC. Translating it yields CASSSSSGLSYEQYF.

This rearrangement joins TRBV5-6 to TRBJ1-4; 8 positions match TRBD1. V shed 4 bases, J shed 3 bases, and the junction held 5 bases outside the gene matches. From germline, CDR1 is SGHDT and CDR2 YYEEEE. CDR3 length: 15 amino acids. CDR3 nucleotides: TGTGCCAGCAGCCCTTGGACAGGGTCTAATGAAAAACTGTTTTTT. Translation gives CASSPWTGSNEKLFF.

The CDR3 nucleotides are TGTGCCAGCAGCTGGGGGCGACAGTTCCGGGAGCAGTTCTTC. Translation gives CASSWGRQFREQFF. The V call is TRBV11-2, the J call TRBJ2-1; D is possibly TRBD1 (6 bases). Germline V gives CDR1 SGHAT, CDR2 FQNNGV. The V end was cut by 4 bases, the J end by 10 bases, with 17 bases between. CDR3 length: 14 residues.

This clonotype was picked up a small number of times. The gene calls are TRBV29-1 and TRBJ1-1; D not resolved. The CDR3 consists of 13 residues. Germline CDR1 SQVTM, CDR2 ANQGSEA. V dropped 1 base and J dropped 1 base, with 7 bases sitting between them. The CDR3: CSVEAQQNTEAFF. Here the CDR3 DNA reads TGCAGCGTTGAAGCTCAGCAGAACACTGAAGCTTTCTTT. Filled out from reference TRBV29-1 and TRBJ1-1, the complete variable domain reads SAVISQKPSRDICQRGTSLTIQCQVDSQVTMMFWYRQQPGQSLTLIATANQGSEATYESGFVIDKFPISRPNLTFSTLTVSNMSPEDSSIYLCSVEAQQNTEAFFGQGTRLTVV.

This clonotype turned up a few times. This chain links TRBV14 with TRBJ2-1; tentatively, D is TRBD1 (6 bases). The CDR3 length is 16 residues. CDR1 and CDR2 (germline): SGHDN, FVKESK. V was trimmed by 4 bases and J by 0 bases, leaving 13 bases between them. CDR3 in DNA: TGTGCCAGCAGCCCGACAGGTTGGAGCTCCTACAATGAGCAGTTCTTC. Encoded protein: CASSPTGWSSYNEQFF.

This clonotype appeared many times. The chain combines TRBV18 with TRBJ2-3, with TRBD1 identical over 7 bases. Germline values: CDR1 KGHSH, CDR2 LQKENI. This CDR3 has 15 residues. With 4 bases clipped from V and 1 base from J, the junction kept 5 bases outside the gene matches. As DNA, the CDR3 is TGTGCCAGCTCACGATTGCAGGGGGGCACAGATACGCAGTATTTT. Translation gives CASSRLQGGTDTQYF.

This clonotype was picked up many times. The chain employs TRBV20-1 and TRBJ2-5, with D uncertain. The V end lost 1 base, the J end lost 0 bases, and 9 bases lay between the germline ends. Germline CDR1 reads DFQATT; CDR2 reads SNEGSKA (reference sequence). CDR3 length: 14 residues. The CDR3 is CSARAAQYQETQYF. Here the CDR3 DNA reads TGCAGTGCTAGAGCGGCCCAATACCAAGAGACCCAGTACTTC.

J is TRBJ1-2 and V is TRBV29-1; D is perhaps TRBD1 (6 bases). Per the germline V gene, CDR1 is SQVTM and CDR2 is ANQGSEA. CDR3 length: 11 amino acids. V lost 8 bases and J 8 bases, leaving 15 bases between the germline ends. CDR3 nucleotides: TGCAGCTTCAGGGGACTTAAGGGCTACACCTTC. It codes for CSFRGLKGYTF. Together with reference TRBV29-1 and TRBJ1-2, the CDR3 gives the full variable domain: SAVISQKPSRDICQRGTSLTIQCQVDSQVTMMFWYRQQPGQSLTLIATANQGSEATYESGFVIDKFPISRPNLTFSTLTVSNMSPEDSSIYLCSFRGLKGYTFGSGTRLTVV.

This clonotype was counted ten times or more. This chain uses TRBV24-1 with TRBJ1-2, with unresolved D. This CDR3 contains 11 residues. Germline-derived CDR1 and CDR2 are KGHDR and SFDVKD. V lost 4 bases and J 7 bases, leaving 6 bases between the germline ends. CDR3: CATSDDSGYTF. The CDR3 bases are TGTGCCACCAGTGACGATTCTGGCTACACCTTC.

This clonotype occurred a few times. V and J are TRBV4-2 and TRBJ2-1; no definite D call. The V and J ends lost 0 bases and 6 bases respectively, with 15 bases between them. Germline-derived CDR1 and CDR2 are LGHNA and YNFKEQ. This CDR3 has 16 residues. The CDR3 reads CASSQDPVNYGNEQFF. DNA for the CDR3: TGTGCCAGCAGCCAAGATCCCGTAAATTACGGCAATGAGCAGTTCTTC.

The chain recombines TRBV4-1 with TRBJ2-7; 7 nucleotides line up with TRBD2. J was trimmed by 1 base and V by 4 bases; bases with no gene match: 7. CDR3 size: 15 residues. Germline CDR1 reads MGHRA; CDR2 reads YSYEKL. CDR3 loop: CASSLDRGSSYEQYF. For the CDR3, the DNA is TGCGCCAGCAGCCTGGATCGCGGGAGTTCCTACGAGCAGTACTTC.

This clonotype was seen many times. The chain is built from TRBV7-2 and TRBJ1-1; 8 bases are a match to TRBD1. V lost 4 bases to trimming and J lost 7 bases; unmatched junction nucleotides: 2. This CDR3 is built from 12 residues. Germline V gene lookup returns CDR1 SGHTA and CDR2 FQGNSA. The CDR3 DNA reads TGTGCCAGCAGCTCACAGGGGGTTGAAGCTTTCTTT. This sequence encodes CASSSQGVEAFF. The whole variable domain, remainder taken from reference TRBV7-2 and TRBJ1-1, is GAGVSQSPSNKVTEKGKDVELRCDPISGHTALYWYRQSLGQGLEFLIYFQGNSAPDKSGLPSDRFSAERTGGSVSTLTIQRTQQEDSAVYLCASSSQGVEAFFGQGTRLTVV.

In this sample, this clonotype turned up a few times. The chain combines TRBV5-1 with TRBJ2-1; D gene ambiguous. The V and J ends lost 2 bases and 6 bases respectively, with 9 bases between them. CDR1 is SGHRS and CDR2 is YFSETQ in the germline V gene. CDR3 length: 13 amino acids. CDR3 loop: CASSLTFPNEQFF. CDR3 nucleotide sequence: TGCGCCAGCAGCTTAACGTTCCCCAATGAGCAGTTCTTC.

The chain uses TRBV4-1 and TRBJ2-5, with D maybe TRBD2 (6 bases). V was pared by 3 bases and J by 1 base, with 18 bases between. The CDR3 length is 17 residues. The germline CDR1 and CDR2 sequences are MGHRA and YSYEKL. CDR3 DNA: TGCGCCAGCAGCCAGCCGAAGGGACTGAACCGCCAAGAGACCCAGTACTTC. It translates to CASSQPKGLNRQETQYF.

This clonotype showed up just a few times. The genes are TRBV4-1 and TRBJ2-1; D might be TRBD2 (6 bases). V dropped 1 base and J dropped 6 bases, with 10 bases sitting between them. Looked up from germline, CDR1 is MGHRA and CDR2 is YSYEKL. CDR3 length: 14 residues. The CDR3 nucleotides read TGCGCCAGCAGCCAAGTACGGGACTCCAATGAGCAGTTCTTC. Protein product: CASSQVRDSNEQFF.

There are many counts of this clonotype. The V gene is TRBV7-9, the J gene TRBJ1-2; D unresolved. The V end was cut by 6 bases, the J end by 8 bases, with 10 bases between. CDR3 length: 11 residues. Germline values: CDR1 SEHNR, CDR2 FQNEAQ (reference sequence). CDR3 DNA sequence: TGTGCCAGCAGTGGAGTGCGAGGCTACACCTTC. It encodes CASSGVRGYTF.

This clonotype has more than one count but fewer than ten. The V gene is TRBV28, the J gene TRBJ1-1; D perhaps matches TRBD1 (5 bases). CDR1 and CDR2 from the germline V gene are MDHEN and SYDVKM. V lost 4 bases to trimming and J lost 6 bases, with 12 bases between them. The CDR3 consists of 13 residues. The CDR3 sequence: CASSSRVGAEAFF. The DNA for the CDR3 is TGTGCCAGCAGTTCCAGGGTTGGGGCTGAAGCTTTCTTT. The full variable domain, rest sourced from reference TRBV28 and TRBJ1-1, is DVKVTQSSRYLVKRTGEKVFLECVQDMDHENMFWYRQDPGLGLRLIYFSYDVKMKEKGDIPEGYSVSREKKERFSLILESASTNQTSMYLCASSSRVGAEAFFGQGTRLTVV.

This clonotype was seen repeatedly, ten times or more. The rearrangement joins TRBV11-2 to TRBJ2-3; D not resolved. Trimming took 0 bases from V and 2 from J, leaving 9 bases between them. The CDR3 totals 15 residues. Germline V gene lookup returns CDR1 SGHAT and CDR2 FQNNGV. The CDR3 nucleotides read TGTGCCAGCAGCTTAGATCAAGACTTCACAGATACGCAGTATTTT. The encoded protein is CASSLDQDFTDTQYF. The full variable domain, with the rest looked up from reference TRBV11-2 and TRBJ2-3, is EAGVAQSPRYKIIEKRQSVAFWCNPISGHATLYWYQQILGQGPKLLIQFQNNGVVDDSQLPKDRFSAERLKGVDSTLKIQPAKLEDSAVYLCASSLDQDFTDTQYFGPGTRLTVL.

This chain links TRBV9 with TRBJ2-3; 14 positions match TRBD2. With V trimmed by 0 bases and J by 2 bases, 8 bases remained unmatched. Germline CDR1 is SGDLS and CDR2 is YYNGEE. This CDR3 has 19 residues. CDR3 in amino acids: CASSVEGLAGARNTDTQYF. The DNA for the CDR3 is TGTGCCAGCAGCGTAGAGGGACTAGCGGGGGCCCGTAACACAGATACGCAGTATTTT.

This clonotype was counted between two and nine times. CDR3 bases: TGTGCCAGTACAGGGCCCGCGTCCTACGAGCAGTACTTC. It is translated as CASTGPASYEQYF. The chain employs TRBV6-1 and TRBJ2-7; a possible D gene is TRBD1 (6 bases). Trimming removed 9 bases from V and 1 base from J, with 13 bases in between. This CDR3 region has 13 residues. CDR1 MNHNS and CDR2 SASEGT come from the germline V gene.

The rearrangement joins TRBV9 to TRBJ2-7; TRBD1 or TRBD2 may be the D gene (7 bases each). V lost 3 bases, J lost 6 bases, and 19 bases lay in between. The CDR3 sequence is 15 residues long. From germline, CDR1 is SGDLS and CDR2 YYNGEE. In DNA form, the CDR3 reads TGTGCCAGCAGCGGGGGGGGCGACAGGGTAAGCGAGCAGTACTTC. Translating gives CASSGGGDRVSEQYF. Full variable domain (missing parts from reference TRBV9 and TRBJ2-7): DSGVTQTPKHLITATGQRVTLRCSPRSGDLSVYWYQQSLDQGLQFLIQYYNGEERAKGNILERFSAQQFPDLHSELNLSSLELGDSALYFCASSGGGDRVSEQYFGPGTRLTVT.

The chain uses TRBV29-1 and TRBJ2-2; TRBD2 might be the D (6 bases). Per the germline V gene, CDR1 is SQVTM and CDR2 is ANQGSEA. This CDR3 region has 14 residues. Trimming removed 2 bases from V and 6 bases from J, with 13 bases in between. The CDR3 spells CSVEKVEGSGELFF. CDR3 sequence (DNA): TGCAGCGTTGAAAAAGTGGAGGGTTCCGGGGAGCTGTTTTTT.

This clonotype has just one count. The V gene is TRBV7-3, the J gene TRBJ2-1; maybe TRBD1 (6 bases). The germline V gene encodes CDR1 SGHTA and CDR2 FQGTGA. This CDR3 region has 12 residues. The V and J ends lost 5 bases and 14 bases respectively, with 16 bases between them. In DNA form, the CDR3 reads TGTGCCAGCAGCCACATACAGGGACCTGAGTTCTTC. This gives the protein CASSHIQGPEFF.

This clonotype was recorded at least ten times. The rearrangement uses TRBV20-1 and TRBJ2-5; tentative D call: TRBD2 (5 bases). The germline V gene has CDR1 DFQATT and CDR2 SNEGSKA (reference sequence). The CDR3 contains 14 residues. V was cut by 3 bases and J by 7 bases, with 18 bases left in between. CDR3 sequence reads: CSASQDDSRGTQYF. The CDR3 nucleotides are TGCAGTGCTAGCCAGGACGACTCACGGGGGACCCAGTACTTC.